The sequence of this TCR beta chain was determined in a study of tumor-infiltrating lymphocytes in oesophageal squamous cell carcinoma. MiXCR, run by TCRdb on the PCR reads, gives a single entry per CDR3 protein. The table includes 18,000 or so distinct CDR3 sequences, about 45% detected once. The germline V gene encodes CDR1 SGHTA and CDR2 FQGNSA. CDR3 length equals 13 residues. Trimming shortened V by 5 bases and J by 2 bases, and 10 bases separated the two germline ends. This clonotype is classed as medium-sized. The receptor comes from a male donor with esophageal squamous cell carcinoma. J is TRBJ2-7 and V is TRBV7-2, with D maybe TRBD2 (6 bases). The sequencing sample was made of esophageal tumor tissue. The DNA of the CDR3 is TGTGCCAGCAGCAGAAGGACTACCTACGAGCAGTACTTC. This codes for CASSRRTTYEQYF.